These 11 T cell receptor beta chains share one sample of origin, sequenced in a study of beta chain features in type 1 diabetes. Expressed TCRB transcripts were sequenced because the entire RNA isolate underwent reverse transcription. Sequencing used immunoSEQ multiplex PCR; TCRdb keeps in-frame clones, though not all of them. This table has over 500,000 clones, roughly a sixth appearing once. Sequenced input: naive CD4+ T cells from blood. The receptors derive from a man aged 18 to 30 in good health.

A few counts support this clone. The genes are TRBV7-2 and TRBJ1-2, with unresolved D. Between the trimmed V and J ends, which lost 4 bases and 5 bases, there was a span of 8 bases. The V gene's germline CDR1 is SGHTA and CDR2 FQGNSA. The CDR3 runs to 12 residues. CDR3 coding DNA: TGTGCCAGCAGCTCCCACCAATATGGCTACACCTTC. Translated, it gives CASSSHQYGYTF.

A word on this clone: At one boundary the junction diverges from the germline segment, which might be a read error. The chain has TRBV5-4 and TRBJ2-3; 8 bases line up with TRBD2. This CDR3 is 15 amino acids long. CDR1 is SGHNT, CDR2 YYREEE, per germline (reference sequence). CDR3: CASRLAGGPADTQYF. Here the CDR3 DNA reads TGTGCCAGCAGGTTGGCGGGAGGACCGGCAGATACGCAGTATTTT.

The gene calls are TRBV10-3 and TRBJ2-5, with 12 bases matching TRBD2. Germline assignment: CDR1 ENHRY and CDR2 SYGVKD. This CDR3 comprises 17 residues. The V and J ends lost 3 bases and 2 bases, in that order; junction bases with no gene match: 7. This CDR3 is CAISEARLAGAQETQYF. CDR3 in DNA: TGTGCCATCAGTGAAGCCCGACTAGCGGGGGCTCAAGAGACCCAGTACTTC.

The chain combines TRBV9 with TRBJ1-2; D gene ambiguous. CDR1 is SGDLS and CDR2 is YYNGEE in the germline V gene. The V and J ends lost 0 bases and 1 base respectively, with 10 bases between them. The CDR3 sequence is 15 residues long. The CDR3 spells CASSVGGPLNYGYTF. CDR3 DNA sequence: TGTGCCAGCAGCGTAGGCGGGCCTCTTAACTATGGCTACACCTTC.

This chain uses TRBV4-3 with TRBJ1-2; 10 nucleotides align to TRBD1. Germline V gene lookup returns CDR1 LGHNA and CDR2 YSLEER. CDR3 length: 16 amino acids. V shed 3 bases and J 4 bases; nucleotides not matched to a gene: 8. CDR3 region: CASSHLRDRGFYGYTF. CDR3 DNA: TGCGCCAGCAGCCATCTTCGGGACAGGGGCTTCTATGGCTACACCTTC.

The chain recombines TRBV6-5 with TRBJ2-7, with unresolved D. CDR1 is MNHEY and CDR2 is SVGAGI in the germline V gene. Trimming took off 0 bases at V and 0 bases at J, with 9 bases between the two ends. The CDR3 runs to 15 residues. This CDR3 reads CASSYSPGPSYEQYF. CDR3 DNA: TGTGCCAGCAGTTACTCGCCAGGTCCCTCCTACGAGCAGTACTTC.

This rearrangement joins TRBV16 to TRBJ2-4; 13 nucleotides agree with TRBD2. CDR1 KGHSY and CDR2 FQNENV come from the germline V gene. The CDR3 runs to 16 residues. V gave up 2 bases and J gave up 5 bases; unmatched junction bases: 3. This CDR3 is CASSQLGLAGENIQYF. Written as DNA, the CDR3 is TGTGCCAGCAGCCAACTCGGACTAGCGGGAGAAAACATTCAGTACTTC.

The chain carries TRBV28 and TRBJ1-5; 7 bases fit TRBD1. The CDR3 totals 15 residues. Germline V gene sequence: CDR1 MDHEN, CDR2 SYDVKM. The junction had 9 bases not matched to a gene; V was cut back by 7 bases and J by 3 bases. The chain's CDR3 is CASMFRDRLNQPQHF. In DNA, the CDR3 is TGTGCCAGCATGTTCCGGGACAGACTCAATCAGCCCCAGCATTTT.

This clone showed up just a few times. The chain is built from TRBV6-6 and TRBJ1-1; TRBD1 is a possible D gene (6 bases). The CDR3 sequence is 15 residues long. From germline, CDR1 is MNHNY and CDR2 SVGAGI (reference sequence). V was shortened by 2 bases and J by 5 bases, with 15 bases between the two germline ends. As DNA, the CDR3 is TGTGCCAGCAGTTACCCAACCCGTAGGGGGACTGAAGCTTTCTTT. Protein sequence: CASSYPTRRGTEAFF.

This clone was counted only a few times. The DNA for the CDR3 is TGTGCCAGCAGCTTAGGGAATCCGCAGTCCAATGAGCAGTTCTTC. This encodes CASSLGNPQSNEQFF. The V gene is TRBV11-1, the J gene TRBJ2-1; no clear D. The CDR3 has 15 residues. Germline V lookup: CDR1 SGHAT, CDR2 FQDESV (reference sequence). Trimming pared 1 base from V and 6 bases from J, leaving 13 bases between.

This chain links TRBV9 with TRBJ1-2; 9 bases fit TRBD1. Germline CDR1 SGDLS, CDR2 YYNGEE. CDR3 length: 17 residues. With 0 bases clipped from V and 0 bases from J, the junction kept 6 bases outside the gene matches. Here the CDR3 DNA reads TGTGCCAGCAGCGTAGTTGACAGGGGGTTCTCTAACTATGGCTACACCTTC. Translating gives CASSVVDRGFSNYGYTF. Combining the CDR3 with reference TRBV9 and TRBJ1-2 gives the whole variable domain DSGVTQTPKHLITATGQRVTLRCSPRSGDLSVYWYQQSLDQGLQFLIQYYNGEERAKGNILERFSAQQFPDLHSELNLSSLELGDSALYFCASSVVDRGFSNYGYTFGSGTRLTVV.